This TCR beta chain was recorded in a study of T-cell memory formation after mild COVID-19. Turning to the study itself: There were largely donor-specific TCR clusters.

Germline CDR1 SGDLS, CDR2 YYNGEE. Trimming left V 2 bases short and J 5 bases short, with 14 bases between. The CDR3 has 14 residues. TCRdb reprocessed the 5' RACE reads with MiXCR, giving one entry per CDR3 protein. The table lists fewer than 700,000 distinct CDR3 sequences, 20% to 25% of them singletons, with approximately 8% in the top ten. V is TRBV9 and J is TRBJ2-7, with D perhaps assigned TRBD1 or TRBD2 (5 bases each). This clonotype originated in an adult woman who had mild COVID-19 (a few samples of this study predate the infection). Cell type and time point are not known. The sequenced material came from PBMCs or a T cell subset sorted from them (not recorded which). CDR3 in DNA: TGTGCCAGCAGCGTGTCGGGGACGTACCACGAGCAGTACTTC. Its translation: CASSVSGTYHEQYF. Using reference TRBV9 and TRBJ2-7 for the parts outside the CDR3, the full variable domain is DSGVTQTPKHLITATGQRVTLRCSPRSGDLSVYWYQQSLDQGLQFLIQYYNGEERAKGNILERFSAQQFPDLHSELNLSSLELGDSALYFCASSVSGTYHEQYFGPGTRLTVT.